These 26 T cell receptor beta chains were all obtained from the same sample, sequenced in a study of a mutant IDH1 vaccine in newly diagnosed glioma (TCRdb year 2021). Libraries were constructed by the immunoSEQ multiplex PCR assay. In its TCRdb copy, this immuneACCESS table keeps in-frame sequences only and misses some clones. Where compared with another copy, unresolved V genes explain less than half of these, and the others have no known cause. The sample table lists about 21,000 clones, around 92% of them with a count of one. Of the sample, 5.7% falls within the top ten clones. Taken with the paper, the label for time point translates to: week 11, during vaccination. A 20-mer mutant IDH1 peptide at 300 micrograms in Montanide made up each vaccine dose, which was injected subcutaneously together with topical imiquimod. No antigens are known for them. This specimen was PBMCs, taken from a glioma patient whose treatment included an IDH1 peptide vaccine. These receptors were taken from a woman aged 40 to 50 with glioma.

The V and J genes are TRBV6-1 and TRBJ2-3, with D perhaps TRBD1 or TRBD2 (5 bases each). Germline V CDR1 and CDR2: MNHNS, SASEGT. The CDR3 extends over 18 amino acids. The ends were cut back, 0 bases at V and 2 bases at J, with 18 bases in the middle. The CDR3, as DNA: TGTGCCAGCAGTGAAGCCGGTTACAGGAGCGGAGACACAGATACGCAGTATTTT. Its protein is CASSEAGYRSGDTDTQYF.

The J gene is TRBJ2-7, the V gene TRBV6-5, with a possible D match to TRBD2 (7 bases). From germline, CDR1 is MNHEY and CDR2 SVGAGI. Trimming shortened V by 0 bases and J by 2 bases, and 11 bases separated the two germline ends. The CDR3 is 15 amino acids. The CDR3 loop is CASSYSSGGAYEQYF. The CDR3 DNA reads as TGTGCCAGCAGTTACTCATCGGGGGGCGCCTACGAGCAGTACTTC.

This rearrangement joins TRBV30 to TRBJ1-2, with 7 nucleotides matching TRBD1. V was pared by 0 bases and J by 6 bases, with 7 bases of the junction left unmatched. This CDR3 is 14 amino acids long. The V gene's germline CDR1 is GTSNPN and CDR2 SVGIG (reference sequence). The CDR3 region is CAWSVHQGVDGYTF. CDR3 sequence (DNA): TGTGCCTGGAGTGTACACCAGGGGGTAGATGGCTACACCTTC. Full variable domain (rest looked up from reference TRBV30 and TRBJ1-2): SQTIHQWPATLVQPVGSPLSLECTVEGTSNPNLYWYRQAAGRGLQLLFYSVGIGQISSEVPQNLSASRPQDRQFILSSKKLLLSDSGFYLCAWSVHQGVDGYTFGSGTRLTVV.

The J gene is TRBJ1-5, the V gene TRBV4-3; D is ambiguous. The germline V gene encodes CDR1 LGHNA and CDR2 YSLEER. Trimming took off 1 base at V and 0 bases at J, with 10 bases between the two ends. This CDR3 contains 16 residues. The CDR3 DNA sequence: TGCGCCAGCAGCCAAGTATGGGGATTTAGCAATCAGCCCCAGCATTTT. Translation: CASSQVWGFSNQPQHF.

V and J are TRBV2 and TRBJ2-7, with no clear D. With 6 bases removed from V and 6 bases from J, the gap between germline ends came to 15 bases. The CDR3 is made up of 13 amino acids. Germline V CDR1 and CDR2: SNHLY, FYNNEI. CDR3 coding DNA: TGTGCCAGCAGCTTCCAGGTTACTCGCGAGCAGTACTTC. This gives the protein CASSFQVTREQYF.

The CDR3 sequence is CASSLIKGPAFF. CDR3 nucleotides: TGCGCCAGCAGCTTAATCAAGGGGCCGGCTTTCTTT. V and J are TRBV5-1 and TRBJ1-1, with D perhaps matching TRBD1 (5 bases). Trimming took off 2 bases at V and 11 bases at J, with 13 bases between the two ends. Germline CDR1 is SGHRS and CDR2 is YFSETQ. The CDR3 has 12 amino acids.

CDR3 coding DNA: TGTGCCAGCAGTGGGTACACTGAAGCTTTCTTT. This encodes CASSGYTEAFF. The rearrangement uses TRBV2 and TRBJ1-1, with D uncertain. Between the trimmed V and J ends, which lost 4 bases and 3 bases, there was a span of 3 bases. The CDR3 consists of 11 residues. From germline, CDR1 is SNHLY and CDR2 FYNNEI.

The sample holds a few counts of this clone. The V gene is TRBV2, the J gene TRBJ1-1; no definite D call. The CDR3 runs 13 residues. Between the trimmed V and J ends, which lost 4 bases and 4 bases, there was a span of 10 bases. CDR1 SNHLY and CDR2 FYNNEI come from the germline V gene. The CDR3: CASSGTSRTEAFF. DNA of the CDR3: TGTGCCAGCAGTGGGACTTCCCGCACTGAAGCTTTCTTT.

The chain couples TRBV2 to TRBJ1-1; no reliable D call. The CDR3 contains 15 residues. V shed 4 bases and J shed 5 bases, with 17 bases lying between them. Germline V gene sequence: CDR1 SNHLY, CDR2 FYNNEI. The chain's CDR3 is CASSGDRQESTEAFF. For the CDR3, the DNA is TGTGCCAGCAGTGGTGATCGTCAGGAGTCGACTGAAGCTTTCTTT.

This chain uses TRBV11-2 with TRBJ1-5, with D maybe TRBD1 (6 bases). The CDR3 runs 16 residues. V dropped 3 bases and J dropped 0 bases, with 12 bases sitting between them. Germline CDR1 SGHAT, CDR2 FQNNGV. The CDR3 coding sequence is TGTGCCAGCAGCTTTTTACAGGGTTATAGCAATCAGCCCCAGCATTTT. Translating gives CASSFLQGYSNQPQHF.

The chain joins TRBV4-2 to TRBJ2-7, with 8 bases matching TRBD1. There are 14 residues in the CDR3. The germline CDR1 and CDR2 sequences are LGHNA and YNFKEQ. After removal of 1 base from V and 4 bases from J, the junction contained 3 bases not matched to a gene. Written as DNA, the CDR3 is TGTGCCAGCAGCCAAGGACAGGGGACTTACGAGCAGTACTTC. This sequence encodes CASSQGQGTYEQYF.

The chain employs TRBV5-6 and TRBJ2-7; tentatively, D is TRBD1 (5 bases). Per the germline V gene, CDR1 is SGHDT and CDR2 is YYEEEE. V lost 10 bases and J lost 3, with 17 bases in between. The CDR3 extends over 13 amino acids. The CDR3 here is CAGSAAGYYEQYF. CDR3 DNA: TGTGCCGGCTCTGCCGCAGGGTACTACGAGCAGTACTTC. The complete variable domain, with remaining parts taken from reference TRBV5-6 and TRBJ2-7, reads DAGVTQSPTHLIKTRGQQVTLRCSPKSGHDTVSWYQQALGQGPQFIFQYYEEEERQRGNFPDRFSGHQFPNYSSELNVNALLLGDSALYLCAGSAAGYYEQYFGPGTRLTVT.

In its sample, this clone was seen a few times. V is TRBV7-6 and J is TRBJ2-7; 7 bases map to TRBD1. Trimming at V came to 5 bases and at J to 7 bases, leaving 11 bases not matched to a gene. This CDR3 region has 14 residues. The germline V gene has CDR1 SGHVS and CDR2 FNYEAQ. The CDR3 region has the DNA TGTGCCAGCAGCCCAACGGACAGGTTCAGGGAGCAGTACTTC. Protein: CASSPTDRFREQYF.

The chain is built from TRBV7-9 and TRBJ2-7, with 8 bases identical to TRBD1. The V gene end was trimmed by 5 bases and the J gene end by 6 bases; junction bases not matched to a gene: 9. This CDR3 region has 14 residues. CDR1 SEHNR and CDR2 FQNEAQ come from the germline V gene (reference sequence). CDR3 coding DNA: TGTGCCAGCAGCCCTAACCAGGGGGCGTTCGAGCAGTACTTC. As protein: CASSPNQGAFEQYF.

The DNA for the CDR3 is TGTGCCAGCAGCGAGTGGGGTGTCCGGTACGAGCAGTACTTC. This gives the protein CASSEWGVRYEQYF. J is TRBJ2-7 and V is TRBV27; no clear D gene. CDR1 is MNHEY and CDR2 is SMNVEV in the germline V gene (reference sequence). Trimming took off 6 bases at V and 4 bases at J, with 16 bases between the two ends. CDR3 length: 14 residues.

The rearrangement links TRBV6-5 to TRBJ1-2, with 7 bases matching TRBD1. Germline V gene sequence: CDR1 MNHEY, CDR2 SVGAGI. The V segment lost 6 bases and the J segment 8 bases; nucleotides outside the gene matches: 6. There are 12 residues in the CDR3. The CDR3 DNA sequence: TGTGCCAGCAGCCTACAGGGGCTGGGCTACACCTTC. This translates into CASSLQGLGYTF.

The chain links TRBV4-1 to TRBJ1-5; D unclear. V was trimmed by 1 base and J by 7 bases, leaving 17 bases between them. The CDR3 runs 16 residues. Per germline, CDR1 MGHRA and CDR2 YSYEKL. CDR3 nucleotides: TGCGCCAGCAGCCAAGTCAGCGGGATATCTGGGCAGCCCCAGCATTTT. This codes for CASSQVSGISGQPQHF.

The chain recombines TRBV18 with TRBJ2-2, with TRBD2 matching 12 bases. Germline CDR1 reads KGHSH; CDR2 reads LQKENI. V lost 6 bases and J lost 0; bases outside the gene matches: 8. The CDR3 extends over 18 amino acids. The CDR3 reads CASSPGLAGLANTGELFF. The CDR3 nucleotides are TGTGCCAGCTCCCCCGGACTAGCGGGACTGGCGAACACCGGGGAGCTGTTTTTT.

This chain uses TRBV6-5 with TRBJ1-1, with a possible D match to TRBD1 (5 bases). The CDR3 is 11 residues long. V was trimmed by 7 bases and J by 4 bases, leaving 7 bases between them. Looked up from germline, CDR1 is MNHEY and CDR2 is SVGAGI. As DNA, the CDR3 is TGTGCCAGCAAGCAGGGCACTGAAGCTTTCTTT. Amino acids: CASKQGTEAFF.

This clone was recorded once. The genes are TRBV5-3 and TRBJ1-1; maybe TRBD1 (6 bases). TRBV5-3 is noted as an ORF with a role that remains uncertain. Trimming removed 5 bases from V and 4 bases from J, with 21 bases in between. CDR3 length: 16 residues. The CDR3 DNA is TGTGCCAGAAGTATGACGCAACAGGGACGTAGCACTGAAGCTTTCTTT. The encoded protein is CARSMTQQGRSTEAFF.

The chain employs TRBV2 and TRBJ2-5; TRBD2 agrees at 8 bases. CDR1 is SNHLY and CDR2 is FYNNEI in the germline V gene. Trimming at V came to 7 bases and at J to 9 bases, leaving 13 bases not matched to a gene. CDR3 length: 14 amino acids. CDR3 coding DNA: TGTGCCAGCAACCCGAGGGACACCGGGGGGGCCCAGTACTTC. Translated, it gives CASNPRDTGGAQYF. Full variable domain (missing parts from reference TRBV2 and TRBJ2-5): EPEVTQTPSHQVTQMGQEVILRCVPISNHLYFYWYRQILGQKVEFLVSFYNNEISEKSEIFDDQFSVERPDGSNFTLKIRSTKLEDSAMYFCASNPRDTGGAQYFGPGTRLLVL.

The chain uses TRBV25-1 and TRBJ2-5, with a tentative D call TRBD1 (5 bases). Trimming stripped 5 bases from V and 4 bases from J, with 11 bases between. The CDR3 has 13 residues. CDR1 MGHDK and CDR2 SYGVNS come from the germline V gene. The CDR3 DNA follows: TGTGCCAGCAGTAAGGACAAGCGAGAGACCCAGTACTTC. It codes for CASSKDKRETQYF.

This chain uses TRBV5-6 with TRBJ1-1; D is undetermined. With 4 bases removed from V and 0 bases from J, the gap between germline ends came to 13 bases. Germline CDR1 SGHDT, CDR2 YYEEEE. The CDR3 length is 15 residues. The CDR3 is CASSPAGRMNTEAFF. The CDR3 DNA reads TGTGCCAGCAGCCCGGCCGGACGGATGAACACTGAAGCTTTCTTT.

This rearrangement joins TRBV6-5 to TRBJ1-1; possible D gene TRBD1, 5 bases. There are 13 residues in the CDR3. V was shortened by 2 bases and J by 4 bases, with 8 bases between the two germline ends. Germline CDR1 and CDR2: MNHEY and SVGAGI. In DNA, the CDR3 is TGTGCCAGCAGTTACGGGGGGGGCACTGAAGCTTTCTTT. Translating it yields CASSYGGGTEAFF.

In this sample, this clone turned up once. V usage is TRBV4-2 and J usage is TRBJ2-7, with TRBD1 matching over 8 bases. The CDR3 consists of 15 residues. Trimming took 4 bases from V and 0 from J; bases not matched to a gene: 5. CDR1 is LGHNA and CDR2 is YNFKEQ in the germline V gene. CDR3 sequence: CASSPGTGASYEQYF. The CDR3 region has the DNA TGTGCCAGCAGCCCAGGGACAGGCGCCTCCTACGAGCAGTACTTC.

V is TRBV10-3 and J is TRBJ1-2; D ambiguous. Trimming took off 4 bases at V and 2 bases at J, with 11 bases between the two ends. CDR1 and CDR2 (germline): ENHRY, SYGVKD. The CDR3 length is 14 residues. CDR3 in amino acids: CAISVVSGNYGYTF. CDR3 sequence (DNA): TGTGCCATCAGTGTGGTTTCGGGAAACTATGGCTACACCTTC.